A single sample is the source of the 12 T cell receptor beta chains below, sequenced in a study of cytomegalovirus exposure and HLA in healthy donors. With 60 Vbeta and 13 Jbeta primers, the PCR was carried out. Sequenced by immunoSEQ multiplex PCR; TCRdb stores in-frame clones only, minus some. This sample has under 150,000 clones; approximately 80% occur once, and the top ten carry more than 1.5%. The specimen sequenced was PBMCs. The receptors were gathered from a man between 18 and 29 years old in good health and CMV-seronegative.

The rearrangement links TRBV5-6 to TRBJ1-1; 7 bases are a match to TRBD1. Germline assignment: CDR1 SGHDT and CDR2 YYEEEE. This CDR3 has 15 amino acids. Unmatched junction bases numbered 2, after V lost 0 bases and J lost 0 bases. The CDR3 region is CASSLDGTVNTEAFF. As DNA, the CDR3 is TGTGCCAGCAGCTTGGATGGGACAGTGAACACTGAAGCTTTCTTT.

The chain joins TRBV4-1 to TRBJ1-4; D not resolved. V was clipped by 8 bases and J by 3 bases, with 19 bases between them. The CDR3 contains 16 residues. The germline V gene has CDR1 MGHRA and CDR2 YSYEKL. The CDR3 bases are TGCGCCAGCCGGCCGTCTCAAGGGAGCCCTAATGAAAAACTGTTTTTT. This translates into CASRPSQGSPNEKLFF.

V is TRBV4-1 and J is TRBJ2-2, with 13 positions matching TRBD2. Trimming cost V 3 bases and J 2 bases; bases outside gene matches: 3. The CDR3 loop spans 17 amino acids. Germline V lookup: CDR1 MGHRA, CDR2 YSYEKL. CDR3 sequence reads: CASSHGLAGVNTGELFF. CDR3 DNA sequence: TGCGCCAGCAGCCACGGACTAGCGGGGGTTAACACCGGGGAGCTGTTTTTT.

The chain combines TRBV5-1 with TRBJ2-2, with D possibly matching TRBD2 (6 bases). The V end lost 5 bases, the J end lost 1 base, and 12 bases lay between the germline ends. The CDR3 has 15 amino acids. Germline CDR1 reads SGHRS; CDR2 reads YFSETQ. DNA for the CDR3: TGCGCCAGCAGTGCGGGACTGATGAACACCGGGGAGCTGTTTTTT. Translated: CASSAGLMNTGELFF.

This clone was seen only a few times. This chain uses TRBV2 with TRBJ2-3; 7 nucleotides line up with TRBD2. The V segment lost 0 bases and the J segment 11 bases; nucleotides outside the gene matches: 2. Germline V gene sequence: CDR1 SNHLY, CDR2 FYNNEI. This CDR3 has 12 residues. Here the CDR3 DNA reads TGTGCCAGCAGTGAAGCGCCTAGCGGGCAGTATTTT. As protein: CASSEAPSGQYF.

The chain has TRBV2 and TRBJ2-7; D possibly corresponds to TRBD1 (6 bases). Germline V CDR1 and CDR2: SNHLY, FYNNEI. The V end was cut by 3 bases, the J end by 2 bases, with 17 bases between. CDR3 size: 16 residues. CDR3 sequence reads: CASSEGLTGTPYEQYF. CDR3 nucleotide sequence: TGTGCCAGCAGTGAGGGCCTGACAGGAACTCCCTACGAGCAGTACTTC.

The chain joins TRBV5-1 to TRBJ1-2; 8 bases fit TRBD1. This CDR3 region has 14 residues. Germline CDR1 and CDR2: SGHRS and YFSETQ. The ends lost 4 bases at V and 8 bases at J; junction bases unmatched: 10. The CDR3 DNA sequence: TGCGCCAGCAGCAACCCGGACAGGGCGGGAGGCTACACCTTC. Translation gives CASSNPDRAGGYTF.

For the CDR3, the DNA is TGCGCCAGCAGCTTGGATACTGATCTTCCGGATACGCAGTATTTT. It specifies CASSLDTDLPDTQYF. V usage is TRBV5-1 and J usage is TRBJ2-3; D remains ambiguous. Germline values: CDR1 SGHRS, CDR2 YFSETQ. Trimming took off 0 bases at V and 6 bases at J, with 14 bases between the two ends. The CDR3 runs to 15 residues.

The V call is TRBV4-1, the J call TRBJ1-6; 8 bases agree with TRBD1. The CDR3 contains 15 residues. Germline V gene data show CDR1 as MGHRA and CDR2 as YSYEKL. The V gene end was trimmed by 8 bases and the J gene end by 7 bases; junction bases not matched to a gene: 10. This chain's CDR3 is CASSSSGTGNSPLHF. The CDR3 nucleotides read TGCGCCAGCTCTTCCTCCGGGACAGGCAATTCACCCCTCCACTTT.

The chain combines TRBV4-1 with TRBJ2-2; TRBD1 might be the D (6 bases). The CDR3 consists of 16 residues. The V end lost 5 bases, the J end lost 0 bases, and 13 bases lay between the germline ends. CDR1 is MGHRA and CDR2 is YSYEKL in the germline V gene. The CDR3 sequence is CASSSPDRANTGELFF. CDR3 DNA: TGCGCCAGCAGCTCCCCGGACAGAGCGAACACCGGGGAGCTGTTTTTT.

This clone was seen a handful of times. V and J are TRBV5-6 and TRBJ2-1, with D perhaps matching TRBD2 (5 bases). Germline assignment: CDR1 SGHDT and CDR2 YYEEEE. Trimming shortened V by 4 bases and J by 5 bases, and 13 bases separated the two germline ends. This CDR3 spans 14 amino acids. CDR3 amino acids: CASSLRFSDNEQFF. The CDR3 DNA is TGTGCCAGCAGCCTTCGGTTTAGCGACAATGAGCAGTTCTTC.

This chain joins TRBV4-2 and TRBJ1-2; D gene unclear. CDR3 size: 16 residues. The germline V gene has CDR1 LGHNA and CDR2 YNFKEQ. Trimming took off 0 bases at V and 2 bases at J, with 13 bases between the two ends. DNA of the CDR3: TGTGCCAGCAGCCAAGATCGGAGGGCGGAGAACTATGGCTACACCTTC. Translated: CASSQDRRAENYGYTF.